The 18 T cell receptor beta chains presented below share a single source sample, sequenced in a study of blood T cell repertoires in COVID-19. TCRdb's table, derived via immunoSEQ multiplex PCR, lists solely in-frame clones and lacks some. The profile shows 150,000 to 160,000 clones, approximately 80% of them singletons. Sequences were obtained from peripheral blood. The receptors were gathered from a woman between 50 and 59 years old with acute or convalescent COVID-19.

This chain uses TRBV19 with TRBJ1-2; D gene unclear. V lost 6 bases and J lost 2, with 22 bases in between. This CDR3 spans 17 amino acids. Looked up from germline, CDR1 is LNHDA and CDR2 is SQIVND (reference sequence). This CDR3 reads CASSSTNRRLPNYGYTF. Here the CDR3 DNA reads TGTGCCAGTAGCTCAACCAACCGGAGGCTCCCCAACTATGGCTACACCTTC.

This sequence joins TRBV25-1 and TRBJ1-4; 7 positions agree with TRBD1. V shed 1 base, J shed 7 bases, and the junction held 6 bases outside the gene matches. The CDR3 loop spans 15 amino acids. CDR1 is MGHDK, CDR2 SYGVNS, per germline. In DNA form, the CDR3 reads TGTGCCAGCAGTGAATGGAGGGGGCGGACTGAAAAACTGTTTTTT. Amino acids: CASSEWRGRTEKLFF. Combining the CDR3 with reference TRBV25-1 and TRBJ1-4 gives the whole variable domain EADIYQTPRYLVIGTGKKITLECSQTMGHDKMYWYQQDPGMELHLIHYSYGVNSTEKGDLSSESTVSRIRTEHFPLTLESARPSHTSQYLCASSEWRGRTEKLFFGSGTQLSVL.

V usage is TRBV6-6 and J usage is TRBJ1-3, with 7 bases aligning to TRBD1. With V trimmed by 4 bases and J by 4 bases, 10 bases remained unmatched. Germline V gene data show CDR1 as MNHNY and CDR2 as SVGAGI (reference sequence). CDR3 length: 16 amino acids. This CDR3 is CASSLPQGVSGNTIYF. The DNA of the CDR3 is TGTGCCAGCAGTTTACCCCAGGGGGTCTCCGGAAACACCATATATTTT.

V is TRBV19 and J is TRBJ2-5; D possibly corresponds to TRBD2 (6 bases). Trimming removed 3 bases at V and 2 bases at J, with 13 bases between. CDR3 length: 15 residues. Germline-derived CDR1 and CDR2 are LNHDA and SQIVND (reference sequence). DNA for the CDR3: TGTGCCAGTAGTATCGGGCTAGCGAAGCAAGAGACCCAGTACTTC. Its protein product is CASSIGLAKQETQYF.

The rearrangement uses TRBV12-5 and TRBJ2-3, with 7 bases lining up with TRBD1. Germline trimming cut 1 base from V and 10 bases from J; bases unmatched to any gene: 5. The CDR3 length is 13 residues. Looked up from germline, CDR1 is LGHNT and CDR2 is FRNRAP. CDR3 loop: CASGLGTGVPQYF. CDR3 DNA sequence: TGTGCTAGTGGTTTGGGTACAGGGGTTCCGCAGTATTTT. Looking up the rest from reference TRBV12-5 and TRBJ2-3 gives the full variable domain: DARVTQTPRHKVTEMGQEVTMRCQPILGHNTVFWYRQTMMQGLELLAYFRNRAPLDDSGMPKDRFSAEMPDATLATLKIQPSEPRDSAVYFCASGLGTGVPQYFGPGTRLTVL.

The CDR3 here is CASSVARTGFSGNTIYF. Written as DNA, the CDR3 is TGTGCCAGCAGCGTAGCTAGGACAGGTTTCTCTGGAAACACCATATATTTT. The chain uses TRBV9 and TRBJ1-3; 7 nucleotides align to TRBD1. V shed 0 bases, J shed 0 bases, and the junction held 6 bases outside the gene matches. Germline assignment: CDR1 SGDLS and CDR2 YYNGEE. There are 17 residues in the CDR3.

The CDR3 nucleotides are TGTGCCAGCAGCGTTACGACAGTAAACTATGGCTACACCTTC. Amino acid sequence: CASSVTTVNYGYTF. The chain joins TRBV9 to TRBJ1-2; the D gene is possibly TRBD1 (5 bases). V lost 2 bases to trimming and J lost 2 bases, with 10 bases between them. This CDR3 is 14 amino acids long. Germline values: CDR1 SGDLS, CDR2 YYNGEE.

Here the CDR3 reads CASSEIRAGYGYTF. CDR3 in DNA: TGTGCCAGCAGTGAAATCAGGGCAGGGTATGGCTACACCTTC. The chain is built from TRBV6-1 and TRBJ1-2, with D maybe TRBD1 (5 bases). Trimming stripped 2 bases from V and 5 bases from J, with 12 bases between. The CDR3 is made up of 14 amino acids. Germline V gene data show CDR1 as MNHNS and CDR2 as SASEGT.

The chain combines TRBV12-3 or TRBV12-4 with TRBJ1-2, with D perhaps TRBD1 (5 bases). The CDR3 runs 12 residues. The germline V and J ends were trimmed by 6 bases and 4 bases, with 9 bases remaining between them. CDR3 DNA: TGTGCCAGCAGCCGAGACAGCTATGGCTACACCTTC. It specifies CASSRDSYGYTF.

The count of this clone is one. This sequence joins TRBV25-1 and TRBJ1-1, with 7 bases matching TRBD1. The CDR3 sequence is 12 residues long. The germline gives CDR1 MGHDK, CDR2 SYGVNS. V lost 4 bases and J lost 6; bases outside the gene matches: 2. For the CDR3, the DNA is TGTGCCAGCAGTGGCGACAGGGCTGAAGCTTTCTTT. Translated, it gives CASSGDRAEAFF.

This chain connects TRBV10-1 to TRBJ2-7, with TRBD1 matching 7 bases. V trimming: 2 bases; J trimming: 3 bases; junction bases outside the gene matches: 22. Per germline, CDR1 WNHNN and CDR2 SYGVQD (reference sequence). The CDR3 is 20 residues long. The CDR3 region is CASSEDTGTVRPLEGYEQYF. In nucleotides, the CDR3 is TGCGCCAGCAGTGAGGACACCGGGACAGTCAGGCCCCTAGAAGGCTACGAGCAGTACTTC.

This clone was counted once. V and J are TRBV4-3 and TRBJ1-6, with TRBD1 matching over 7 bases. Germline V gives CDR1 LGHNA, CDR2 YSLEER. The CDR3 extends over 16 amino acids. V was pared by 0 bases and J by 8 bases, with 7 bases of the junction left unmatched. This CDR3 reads CASSQEYGQAHSPLHF. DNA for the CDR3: TGCGCCAGCAGCCAAGAATACGGACAGGCCCATTCACCCCTCCACTTT.

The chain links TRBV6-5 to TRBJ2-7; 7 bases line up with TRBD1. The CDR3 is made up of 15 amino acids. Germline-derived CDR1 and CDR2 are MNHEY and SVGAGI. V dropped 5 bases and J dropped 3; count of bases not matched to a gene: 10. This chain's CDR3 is CASSPRDRNYYEQYF. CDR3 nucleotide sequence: TGTGCCAGCAGTCCCCGGGACAGAAATTACTACGAGCAGTACTTC.

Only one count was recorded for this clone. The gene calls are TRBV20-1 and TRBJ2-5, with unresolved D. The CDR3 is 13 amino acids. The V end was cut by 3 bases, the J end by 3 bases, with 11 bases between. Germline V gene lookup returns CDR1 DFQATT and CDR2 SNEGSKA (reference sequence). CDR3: CSASMSHKETQYF. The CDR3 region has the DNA TGCAGTGCTAGTATGTCCCACAAAGAGACCCAGTACTTC.

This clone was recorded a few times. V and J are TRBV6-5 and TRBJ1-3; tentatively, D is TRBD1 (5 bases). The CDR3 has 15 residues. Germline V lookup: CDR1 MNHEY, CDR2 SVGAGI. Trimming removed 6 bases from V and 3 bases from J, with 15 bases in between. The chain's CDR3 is CASSPGPDRGNTIYF. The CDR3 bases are TGTGCCAGCAGCCCAGGGCCCGACCGTGGAAACACCATATATTTT.

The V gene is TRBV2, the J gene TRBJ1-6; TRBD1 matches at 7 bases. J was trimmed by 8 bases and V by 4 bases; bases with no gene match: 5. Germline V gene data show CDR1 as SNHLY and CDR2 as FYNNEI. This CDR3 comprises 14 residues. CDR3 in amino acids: CASSADRRDSPLHF. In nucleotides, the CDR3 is TGTGCCAGCAGTGCGGACAGGAGGGATTCACCCCTCCACTTT.

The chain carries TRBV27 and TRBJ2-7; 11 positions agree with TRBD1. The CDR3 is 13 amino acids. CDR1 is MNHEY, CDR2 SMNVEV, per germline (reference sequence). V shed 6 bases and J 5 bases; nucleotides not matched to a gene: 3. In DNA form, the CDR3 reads TGTGCCAGCAGGTCGGACAGGGGGCACGAGCAGTACTTC. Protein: CASRSDRGHEQYF.

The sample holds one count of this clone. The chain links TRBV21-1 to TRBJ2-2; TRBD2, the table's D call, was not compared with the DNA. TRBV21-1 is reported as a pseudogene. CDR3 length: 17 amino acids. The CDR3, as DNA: TGTGCCAGCAGTACGACTAGCGGGAAATTAAACACCGGGGAGCTGTTTTTT. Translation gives CASSTTSGKLNTGELFF.